Presented here are 10 T cell receptor beta chains from one specimen sequenced in a study of shared clonotypes between healthy human individuals. Terminally differentiated effector memory CD45RA+ cells were excluded from the naive CD8 cells, which were CD45RO-negative and positively selected for CCR7. The table came from immunoSEQ multiplex PCR; TCRdb's copy has only in-frame clones and leaves some out. The sample consists of about 2 million clones, about 95% of them appearing once. Sequenced input: naive CD8+ T cells sorted from blood. The origin of the receptors is a man aged 18 to 30 in good health.

The V and J genes are TRBV30 and TRBJ1-5, with D uncertain. The germline V gene has CDR1 GTSNPN and CDR2 SVGIG (reference sequence). Between the trimmed V and J ends, which lost 0 bases and 11 bases, there was a span of 8 bases. The CDR3 is 11 residues long. In nucleotides, the CDR3 is TGTGCCTGGAGTGTAGGTGTGTCCCAGCATTTT. Protein product: CAWSVGVSQHF. Variable domain in full (rest from reference TRBV30 and TRBJ1-5): SQTIHQWPATLVQPVGSPLSLECTVEGTSNPNLYWYRQAAGRGLQLLFYSVGIGQISSEVPQNLSASRPQDRQFILSSKKLLLSDSGFYLCAWSVGVSQHFGDGTRLSIL.

The chain links TRBV2 to TRBJ1-2, with TRBD1 identical over 9 bases. V was pared by 9 bases and J by 4 bases, with 12 bases of the junction left unmatched. Germline CDR1 is SNHLY and CDR2 is FYNNEI. CDR3 length: 15 amino acids. The CDR3, as DNA: TGTGCCAGAGACGGGACAGGGAAGATCGGCTATGGCTACACCTTC. It encodes CARDGTGKIGYGYTF.

The chain uses TRBV9 and TRBJ2-1; 11 bases match TRBD1. V lost 0 bases and J lost 8; bases outside the gene matches: 7. The CDR3 extends over 16 amino acids. Per germline, CDR1 SGDLS and CDR2 YYNGEE. This chain's CDR3 is CASSVGRTGGGDEQFF. In DNA, the CDR3 is TGTGCCAGCAGCGTAGGAAGGACAGGGGGCGGCGATGAGCAGTTCTTC.

V is TRBV4-3 and J is TRBJ1-1; D is ambiguous. This CDR3 comprises 14 residues. The germline V and J ends were trimmed by 4 bases and 0 bases, with 9 bases remaining between them. In germline, CDR1 is LGHNA, CDR2 YSLEER. CDR3 in DNA: TGCGCCAGCAGCCGGGGAGGAATGAACACTGAAGCTTTCTTT. Its protein product is CASSRGGMNTEAFF.

The chain links TRBV28 to TRBJ2-1, with TRBD2 identical over 10 bases. CDR1 MDHEN and CDR2 SYDVKM come from the germline V gene. Unmatched junction bases numbered 6, after V lost 3 bases and J lost 1 base. This CDR3 has 17 residues. CDR3 sequence reads: CASSFRSGRGSYNEQFF. The CDR3 DNA sequence: TGTGCCAGCAGTTTTAGGAGCGGGAGGGGGTCCTACAATGAGCAGTTCTTC. The full variable domain, with the rest looked up from reference TRBV28 and TRBJ2-1, is DVKVTQSSRYLVKRTGEKVFLECVQDMDHENMFWYRQDPGLGLRLIYFSYDVKMKEKGDIPEGYSVSREKKERFSLILESASTNQTSMYLCASSFRSGRGSYNEQFFGPGTRLTVL.

The chain links TRBV30 to TRBJ1-1; TRBD1 is a possible D gene (6 bases). Germline V gene sequence: CDR1 GTSNPN, CDR2 SVGIG (reference sequence). CDR3 length: 13 amino acids. V was pared by 5 bases and J by 0 bases, with 10 bases between. The CDR3 nucleotides are TGTGCCTGGGAGGGGGGTTTGAACACTGAAGCTTTCTTT. Translating it yields CAWEGGLNTEAFF.

V usage is TRBV28 and J usage is TRBJ2-1; 11 nucleotides agree with TRBD2. Germline CDR1 is MDHEN and CDR2 is SYDVKM. This CDR3 contains 15 residues. V trimming: 4 bases; J trimming: 8 bases; junction bases outside the gene matches: 7. The CDR3 loop is CASSSSTSGGYEQFF. The CDR3 DNA reads TGTGCCAGCAGTTCCTCTACTAGCGGGGGTTATGAGCAGTTCTTC. Looking up the rest from reference TRBV28 and TRBJ2-1 gives the full variable domain: DVKVTQSSRYLVKRTGEKVFLECVQDMDHENMFWYRQDPGLGLRLIYFSYDVKMKEKGDIPEGYSVSREKKERFSLILESASTNQTSMYLCASSSSTSGGYEQFFGPGTRLTVL.

The chain uses TRBV9 and TRBJ2-1; 8 bases align to TRBD2. This CDR3 has 11 amino acids. J was trimmed by 15 bases and V by 7 bases; bases with no gene match: 9. Germline V gives CDR1 SGDLS, CDR2 YYNGEE. The CDR3 sequence is CASGGLDPLFF. The CDR3 DNA sequence: TGTGCCAGCGGGGGACTAGATCCTCTGTTCTTC.

The V call is TRBV5-6, the J call TRBJ2-1, with TRBD1 identical over 10 bases. J gave up 6 bases and V 6 bases, and 21 bases lay outside the gene matches. CDR3 length: 19 amino acids. Germline V gene lookup returns CDR1 SGHDT and CDR2 YYEEEE. CDR3 amino acids: CASTHRDRGEAKGPNEQFF. For the CDR3, the DNA is TGTGCCAGCACCCACCGGGACAGGGGAGAGGCCAAGGGCCCCAATGAGCAGTTCTTC.

This clone has only one observation. The chain has TRBV7-9 and TRBJ1-6; a possible D gene is TRBD1 (5 bases). The CDR3 has 15 amino acids. Trimming cost V 2 bases and J 10 bases, with 15 bases left between them. Germline V gene sequence: CDR1 SEHNR, CDR2 FQNEAQ (reference sequence). CDR3 protein: CASSLMTEVGSPLHF. In DNA, the CDR3 is TGTGCCAGCAGCTTAATGACAGAAGTAGGATCACCCCTCCACTTT.